Listed here are 6 T cell receptor beta chains from one sample, sequenced in a study of shared clonotypes between healthy human individuals (dated by TCRdb to 2020 to 2022). Libraries were prepared through the immunoSEQ multiplex PCR assay. TCRdb retrieved this table from immuneACCESS and kept in-frame rearrangements only. Not all clones are present; in checked studies, unresolved V genes account for under half, and no reason is known for the remainder. The sample contains fewer than 850,000 clones, around 90% of them found a single time. The leading ten clones occupy about a third of the sample. Sequenced input: memory CD8+ T cells from PBMCs. The cell subset or site tag for this specimen amounts to: CD45RO+ cells pooled with CCR7-negative TemRA cells. The receptors stem from a man aged 18 to 35 in good health. Some clones in this sample may be carry-over from other donors' samples.

The rearrangement joins TRBV10-3 to TRBJ1-1; TRBD1 agrees at 7 bases. V lost 3 bases, J lost 3 bases, and 4 bases stayed unmatched. CDR3 size: 14 residues. Germline CDR1 and CDR2: ENHRY and SYGVKD. CDR3 region: CAISDVTGDTEAFF. The DNA for the CDR3 is TGTGCCATCAGTGACGTAACAGGGGACACTGAAGCTTTCTTT.

This chain connects TRBV6-6 to TRBJ2-7, with D perhaps matching TRBD1 (6 bases). The V end lost 2 bases, the J end lost 7 bases, and 18 bases lay between the germline ends. Germline CDR1 reads MNHNY; CDR2 reads SVGAGI (reference sequence). The CDR3 spans 15 residues. CDR3 amino acids: CASSYATGITGEQYF. CDR3 DNA sequence: TGTGCCAGCAGTTACGCGACAGGTATCACGGGGGAGCAGTACTTC.

The chain joins TRBV21-1 to TRBJ2-2; the tabulated D call, TRBD2, remains unverified against the DNA. TRBV21-1 is labeled a pseudogene. The CDR3 covers 19 residues. The CDR3 nucleotides are TGTGCCAGCAGCGAAAAGTGGATGGGGGAGCGGGAGGGAACCGGGGAGCTGTTTTTT. It encodes CASSEKWMGEREGTGELFF.

This rearrangement joins TRBV28 to TRBJ2-7, with a weak D call TRBD1 (6 bases). V lost 7 bases and J 0 bases, leaving 13 bases between the germline ends. The CDR3 loop spans 14 amino acids. The germline CDR1 and CDR2 sequences are MDHEN and SYDVKM. The CDR3 DNA follows: TGTGCCAGCACCCAAGCAGGGGCCTCCTACGAGCAGTACTTC. It translates to CASTQAGASYEQYF.

The chain has TRBV28 and TRBJ1-1; 10 nucleotides align to TRBD1. The CDR3 is made up of 17 amino acids. Germline lookup yields CDR1 MDHEN and CDR2 SYDVKM. V gave up 5 bases and J gave up 2 bases; unmatched junction bases: 11. The CDR3 region is CASSPFRTGGINTEAFF. The CDR3 DNA is TGTGCCAGCAGTCCTTTCAGGACAGGGGGAATAAACACTGAAGCTTTCTTT.

The chain is built from TRBV7-3 and TRBJ2-1; no clear D. The CDR3 is 13 residues long. V lost 1 base and J 13 bases, leaving 14 bases between the germline ends. Germline V gives CDR1 SGHTA, CDR2 FQGTGA. The CDR3 sequence is CASSLMNFGEQFF. CDR3 sequence (DNA): TGTGCCAGCAGCTTAATGAACTTCGGAGAACAGTTCTTC.